A single sample gave rise to the 13 T cell receptor beta chains below, sequenced in a study of OX40 agonist ivuxolimab in advanced cancers. Some clones are missing from TCRdb's copy, which holds only in-frame ones; the method was immunoSEQ multiplex PCR. Among about 80,000 clones listed, about nine tenths were seen once. The source material was CD4+ or CD8+ T cells sorted from blood, sampled in a trial of the OX40 agonist ivuxolimab. All receptors derive from an adult with an advanced solid tumor such as melanoma, head and neck, liver or kidney cancer.

The chain couples TRBV7-8 to TRBJ2-1; 7 positions match TRBD2. Germline V lookup: CDR1 SGHVS, CDR2 FQNEAQ. The CDR3 is 15 amino acids. Trimming cost V 8 bases and J 5 bases; bases outside gene matches: 12. The CDR3 loop is CASGQAGVMDNEQFF. Here the CDR3 DNA reads TGTGCCAGCGGGCAGGCGGGGGTAATGGACAATGAGCAGTTCTTC.

The chain is built from TRBV13 and TRBJ1-6; D gene uncertain. Germline CDR1 and CDR2: PRHDT and FYEKMQ (reference sequence). V lost 5 bases and J lost 6, with 17 bases in between. The CDR3 has 16 residues. CDR3 coding DNA: TGTGCCAGCAGCCAGTATGGGCAGATCGGTAATTCACCCCTCCACTTT. As protein: CASSQYGQIGNSPLHF.

V gene TRBV7-8 combines with J gene TRBJ2-1; D is undetermined. Trimming stripped 6 bases from V and 8 bases from J, with 14 bases between. Germline CDR1 and CDR2: SGHVS and FQNEAQ. The CDR3 has 13 amino acids. CDR3 region: CASRSVVWDEQFF. The CDR3 coding sequence is TGTGCCAGCAGGTCAGTGGTTTGGGATGAGCAGTTCTTC.

V usage is TRBV5-6 and J usage is TRBJ2-7; 7 bases map to TRBD1. The CDR3 runs to 12 residues. Germline V gene sequence: CDR1 SGHDT, CDR2 YYEEEE. V dropped 3 bases and J dropped 3; count of bases not matched to a gene: 0. CDR3 sequence (DNA): TGTGCCAGCAGCTGGGACAGCTACGAGCAGTACTTC. As protein: CASSWDSYEQYF.

This chain connects TRBV6-6 to TRBJ2-3; no reliable D call. The V end lost 0 bases, the J end lost 2 bases, and 12 bases lay between the germline ends. The CDR3 contains 16 residues. Per germline, CDR1 MNHNY and CDR2 SVGAGI (reference sequence). The CDR3 nucleotides are TGTGCCAGCAGTTACTCGACGGAACTACTCACAGATACGCAGTATTTT. Residues: CASSYSTELLTDTQYF.

This clone came up once. This sequence joins TRBV5-1 and TRBJ2-1; D is undetermined. The V end was cut by 3 bases, the J end by 2 bases, with 12 bases between. Germline V lookup: CDR1 SGHRS, CDR2 YFSETQ. The CDR3 totals 15 residues. The DNA for the CDR3 is TGCGCCAGCAGCTCTGGCCCCCTCCCCTACAATGAGCAGTTCTTC. Amino acid sequence: CASSSGPLPYNEQFF.

This rearrangement joins TRBV5-1 to TRBJ2-3, with a weak D call TRBD1 (5 bases). Germline CDR1 reads SGHRS; CDR2 reads YFSETQ. The ends were cut back, 0 bases at V and 2 bases at J, with 7 bases in the middle. This CDR3 has 14 amino acids. The chain's CDR3 is CASSLVGPTDTQYF. The CDR3 DNA follows: TGCGCCAGCAGCTTGGTGGGGCCCACAGATACGCAGTATTTT.

This sequence joins TRBV10-2 and TRBJ2-7, with TRBD2 matching 9 bases. Germline V gives CDR1 WSHSY, CDR2 SAAADI. The CDR3 consists of 18 residues. V trimming: 7 bases; J trimming: 2 bases; junction bases outside the gene matches: 18. The DNA of the CDR3 is TGCGCCAGCACGCACGCGGTGGGGGCGGGGGGGGAAGCCTACGAGCAGTACTTC. Its translation: CASTHAVGAGGEAYEQYF.

J is TRBJ2-7 and V is TRBV30; the D is unclear. Trimming shortened V by 1 base and J by 1 base, and 5 bases separated the two germline ends. The CDR3 is made up of 12 amino acids. CDR1 and CDR2 from the germline V gene are GTSNPN and SVGIG (reference sequence). CDR3 nucleotides: TGTGCCTGGAGTGGAATGTCCTACGAGCAGTACTTC. Amino acid sequence: CAWSGMSYEQYF.

The CDR3 protein is CASSLEDRGPGSSYEQYF. The CDR3, as DNA: TGTGCCAGCAGCTTAGAGGACAGGGGGCCTGGGAGCTCCTACGAGCAGTACTTC. J is TRBJ2-7 and V is TRBV7-9; 11 positions agree with TRBD1. This CDR3 comprises 18 residues. Germline loops: CDR1 SEHNR, CDR2 FQNEAQ (reference sequence). The V gene end was trimmed by 1 base and the J gene end by 0 bases; junction bases not matched to a gene: 8.

V is TRBV4-1 and J is TRBJ2-1, with D hard to call. The CDR3 is 14 amino acids. Trimming pared 0 bases from V and 4 bases from J, leaving 7 bases between. Germline V gene data show CDR1 as MGHRA and CDR2 as YSYEKL. CDR3 in amino acids: CASSQDIRYNEQFF. The CDR3 bases are TGCGCCAGCAGCCAAGATATCAGATACAATGAGCAGTTCTTC.

The chain carries TRBV19 and TRBJ2-1, with 8 bases fitting TRBD1. J lost 8 bases, V lost 1 base, and 4 bases had no gene match. CDR3 length: 14 residues. The germline V gene encodes CDR1 LNHDA and CDR2 SQIVND (reference sequence). CDR3 residues: CASSIGQGWHEQFF. DNA of the CDR3: TGTGCCAGTAGTATAGGACAGGGGTGGCATGAGCAGTTCTTC. Drawing the rest from reference TRBV19 and TRBJ2-1, the complete variable domain is DGGITQSPKYLFRKEGQNVTLSCEQNLNHDAMYWYRQDPGQGLRLIYYSQIVNDFQKGDIAEGYSVSREKKESFPLTVTSAQKNPTAFYLCASSIGQGWHEQFFGPGTRLTVL.

The chain employs TRBV7-8 and TRBJ2-1; D remains ambiguous. Germline CDR1 SGHVS, CDR2 FQNEAQ. Trimming pared 5 bases from V and 5 bases from J, leaving 10 bases between. This CDR3 is 13 amino acids long. CDR3 sequence reads: CASSPRTDNEQFF. CDR3 nucleotides: TGTGCCAGCAGCCCCCGGACGGACAATGAGCAGTTCTTC.